These T cell receptor beta chains were read from a single sample in a study of T cell repertoires in cytomegalovirus infection. Using its own MiXCR run on the reads, TCRdb lists one record per CDR3 protein. The table lists 500,000 or so distinct CDR3 sequences, approximately 15% of them singletons. The sample comprised CD8+ T cells from PBMCs. The receptors shown here come from a human donor in good health (CMV status not recorded). Some clones in this sample may be carry-over from other donors' samples. The CDR3 runs from the conserved cysteine through the conserved F or W. D genes are given only for firm matches. Size values are once, few and many counts, or a class for expanded clones, and some rows have none.

D gene: .
clone size: few
J gene: TRBJ1-5
V gene: TRBV19
CDR3 DNA: TGTGCCAGTAGTCCCCGGGGCCTCAATCAGCCCCAGCATTTT
CDR3 protein: CASSPRGLNQPQHF

D gene: TRBD1
clone size: .
J gene: TRBJ1-2
V gene: TRBV30
CDR3 DNA: TGTGCCTGGAGTGGAGAAGGGGGCTTAGGCTACACCTTC
CDR3 protein: CAWSGEGGLGYTF

D gene: .
clone size: .
J gene: TRBJ1-5
V gene: TRBV4-1
CDR3 DNA: TGCGCCAGCAGCCAAGATCTCTCCAATCAGCCCCAGCATTTT
CDR3 protein: CASSQDLSNQPQHF

D gene: TRBD1
clone size: few
J gene: TRBJ2-7
V gene: TRBV19
CDR3 DNA: TGTGCCAGTAGTTTTAGCTGGGACAGGCCCCCCTACGAGCAGTACTTC
CDR3 protein: CASSFSWDRPPYEQYF

D gene: .
clone size: .
J gene: TRBJ2-1
V gene: TRBV5-1
CDR3 DNA: TGCGCCAGCAGCGACAGCGGTACCTACAATGAGCAGTTCTTC
CDR3 protein: CASSDSGTYNEQFF

D gene: .
clone size: few
J gene: TRBJ1-3
V gene: TRBV27
CDR3 DNA: TGTGCCAGCAGTTTATCCCACCCGGCAACCTCTGGAAACACCATATATTTT
CDR3 protein: CASSLSHPATSGNTIYF

D gene: TRBD2
clone size: .
J gene: TRBJ2-2
V gene: TRBV20-1
CDR3 DNA: TGCAGTGCTAGAGCCCCCAGGAGCGGGGGGCCTAGCACCGGGGAGCTGTTTTTT
CDR3 protein: CSARAPRSGGPSTGELFF

D gene: .
clone size: few
J gene: TRBJ2-3
V gene: TRBV27
CDR3 DNA: TGTGCCAGCAGTCCTATATGGCTAGCCTCCACAGATACGCAGTATTTT
CDR3 protein: CASSPIWLASTDTQYF

D gene: .
clone size: many
J gene: TRBJ2-7
V gene: TRBV27
CDR3 DNA: TGTGCCAGCAGTCCCCCAGGGTCCGAGCAGTACTTC
CDR3 protein: CASSPPGSEQYF

D gene: .
clone size: many
J gene: TRBJ1-2
V gene: TRBV29-1
CDR3 DNA: TGCAGCGTTGGACGGAGAACCGACTATGGCTACACCTTC
CDR3 protein: CSVGRRTDYGYTF

D gene: .
clone size: .
J gene: TRBJ1-2
V gene: TRBV2
CDR3 DNA: .
CDR3 protein: CAVAGGALGYGYNF

D gene: TRBD2
clone size: many
J gene: TRBJ2-1
V gene: TRBV5-8
CDR3 DNA: TGTGCCAGCAGCTTGGGGGGCCGCGAGGGGCTAGCGGAACTCTACAATGAGCAGTTCTTC
CDR3 protein: CASSLGGREGLAELYNEQFF

D gene: TRBD2
clone size: few
J gene: TRBJ2-2
V gene: TRBV28
CDR3 DNA: TGTGCCAGCAGTTTCTCTAGCGGGAGGGGGGGCACCGGGGAGCTGTTTTTT
CDR3 protein: CASSFSSGRGGTGELFF

D gene: .
clone size: .
J gene: TRBJ2-3
V gene: TRBV9
CDR3 DNA: TGTGCCAGCAGCCCCGACGGGGGCAGCACAGATACGCAGTATTTT
CDR3 protein: CASSPDGGSTDTQYF

D gene: TRBD1
clone size: .
J gene: TRBJ2-6
V gene: TRBV20-1
CDR3 DNA: TGCAGTGCCCCGCCGGGACAGGGGGCCAACGTCCTGACTTTC
CDR3 protein: CSAPPGQGANVLTF

D gene: .
clone size: many
J gene: TRBJ1-2
V gene: TRBV12-3/TRBV12-4
CDR3 DNA: TGTGCCAGCAGTTGGGTTGGAGGCAACTATGGCTACACCTTC
CDR3 protein: CASSWVGGNYGYTF

D gene: TRBD2
clone size: many
J gene: TRBJ2-1
V gene: TRBV4-1
CDR3 DNA: TGCGCCAGCAGCCAAGGGAGATTAGCGGGAAACAATGAGCAGTTCTTC
CDR3 protein: CASSQGRLAGNNEQFF

D gene: TRBD2
clone size: many
J gene: TRBJ2-7
V gene: TRBV6-6
CDR3 DNA: TGTGCCAGCAGTTACTCTAGCGGGAGCTACGAGCAGTACTTC
CDR3 protein: CASSYSSGSYEQYF

D gene: .
clone size: many
J gene: TRBJ2-2
V gene: TRBV11-1
CDR3 DNA: TGTGCCAGCAGCTCCCTTCCCGACAGACCCAACACCGGGGAGCTGTTTTTT
CDR3 protein: CASSSLPDRPNTGELFF

D gene: .
clone size: many
J gene: TRBJ1-2
V gene: TRBV7-9
CDR3 DNA: TGTGCCAGCAGCTTAGGTCGGGGGGCCTATGGCTACACCTTC
CDR3 protein: CASSLGRGAYGYTF

D gene: TRBD1
clone size: .
J gene: TRBJ2-7
V gene: TRBV28
CDR3 DNA: TGTGCCAGCAGTCCCCGGGACAGGGGGCTGAAGTCCTACGAGCAGTACTTC
CDR3 protein: CASSPRDRGLKSYEQYF

D gene: .
clone size: few
J gene: TRBJ2-7
V gene: TRBV28
CDR3 DNA: TGTGCCAGCAGTTTTCTAACCACTAGGGACGAGCAGTACTTC
CDR3 protein: CASSFLTTRDEQYF